The rows below give T cell receptor beta chains drawn from one sample of a study of CD8 T cells in ankylosing spondylitis. TCRdb independently ran MiXCR on the 5' RACE reads; one entry per CDR3 protein. Counted here are some 26,000 distinct CDR3 sequences, around a sixth occurring once; the ten biggest clones make up 28%. Sequencing was performed on blood. These TCRs come from a male donor with ankylosing spondylitis or in good health (not recorded which). Each CDR3 is given with its conserved first and last residue. The D gene is left open where the match is weak. Clone size, where shown, is once, few, many, or a class for clones that have expanded.

TRBV29-1,-,medium-sized,TRBJ1-4,TGCAGCGTTGGGGGGTCTAATGAAAAACTGTTTTTT,CSVGGSNEKLFF
TRBV12-3/TRBV12-4,TRBD1,many,TRBJ1-4,TGTGCCAGCAGTTTAGGACAGGGGAATGAAAAACTGTTTTTT,CASSLGQGNEKLFF
TRBV30,TRBD1,-,TRBJ1-5,TGTGCCTGGAACAGACAGGGGGCCCCTCAGCCCCAGCATTTT,CAWNRQGAPQPQHF
TRBV7-3,-,-,TRBJ2-3,TGTGCCAGCAGCTTCAGGGGAATGGACACAGATACGCAGTATTTT,CASSFRGMDTDTQYF
TRBV12-3/TRBV12-4,-,-,TRBJ2-5,TGTGCCAGCAGGCGGAGGGGGGTCCAAGAGACCCAGTACTTC,CASRRRGVQETQYF
TRBV28,TRBD1,few,TRBJ1-1,TGTGCCAGCAGACTACAGGGGGGCACTGAAGCTTTCTTT,CASRLQGGTEAFF
TRBV6-1,-,few,TRBJ2-2,TGTGCCAGCATGTTGGCGGGAAACACCGGGGAGCTGTTTTTT,CASMLAGNTGELFF
TRBV9,-,few,TRBJ2-1,TGTGCCAGCAGCGTAGAAGCGACTCGTTACAATGAGCAGTTCTTC,CASSVEATRYNEQFF
TRBV24-1,TRBD1,many,TRBJ2-1,TGTGCCACCAGTGCCTCGGGACAGGGGTCCAATGAGCAGTTCTTC,CATSASGQGSNEQFF
TRBV25-1,TRBD1,-,TRBJ1-2,TGTGCCAGCAGTGCGACAGGGGGCGTCCACGTTTTAGGCTACACCTTC,CASSATGGVHVLGYTF
TRBV29-1,-,-,TRBJ2-3,TGCAGCGTTGTAGTAGATACGCAGTATTTT,CSVVVDTQYF
TRBV7-2,TRBD1,-,TRBJ1-5,TGTGCCAGCAGCTTAGCTGTAGGGGGCGAACAGCCCCAGCATTTT,CASSLAVGGEQPQHF